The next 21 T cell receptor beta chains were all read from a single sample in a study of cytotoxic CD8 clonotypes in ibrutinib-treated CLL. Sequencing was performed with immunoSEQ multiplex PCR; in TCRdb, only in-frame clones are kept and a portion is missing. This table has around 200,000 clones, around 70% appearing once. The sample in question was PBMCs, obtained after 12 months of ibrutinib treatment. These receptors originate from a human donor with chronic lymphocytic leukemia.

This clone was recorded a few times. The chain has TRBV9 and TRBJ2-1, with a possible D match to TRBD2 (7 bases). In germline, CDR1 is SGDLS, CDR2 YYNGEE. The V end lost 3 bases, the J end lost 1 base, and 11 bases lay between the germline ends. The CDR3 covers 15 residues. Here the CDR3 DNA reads TGTGCCAGCAGCGCCGGGGGGCCGTCCTACAATGAGCAGTTCTTC. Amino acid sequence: CASSAGGPSYNEQFF.

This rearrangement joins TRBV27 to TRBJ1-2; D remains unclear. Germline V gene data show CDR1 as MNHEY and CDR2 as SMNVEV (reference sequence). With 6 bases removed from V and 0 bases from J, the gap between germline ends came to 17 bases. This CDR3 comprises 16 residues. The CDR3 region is CASRGLGRASNYGYTF. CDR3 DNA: TGTGCCAGCAGGGGATTGGGCCGGGCGTCTAACTATGGCTACACCTTC.

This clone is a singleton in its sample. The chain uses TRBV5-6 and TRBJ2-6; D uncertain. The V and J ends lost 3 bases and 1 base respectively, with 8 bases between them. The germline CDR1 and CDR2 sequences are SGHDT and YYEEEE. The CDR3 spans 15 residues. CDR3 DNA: TGTGCCAGCAGCTGGAAGGGTTCTGGGGCCAACGTCCTGACTTTC. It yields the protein CASSWKGSGANVLTF.

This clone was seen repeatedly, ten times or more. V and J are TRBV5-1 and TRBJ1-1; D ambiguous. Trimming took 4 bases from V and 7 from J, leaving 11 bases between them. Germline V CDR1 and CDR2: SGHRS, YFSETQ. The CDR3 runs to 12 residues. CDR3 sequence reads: CASSSGRLEAFF. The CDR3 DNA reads TGCGCCAGCAGCAGTGGACGGCTTGAAGCTTTCTTT.

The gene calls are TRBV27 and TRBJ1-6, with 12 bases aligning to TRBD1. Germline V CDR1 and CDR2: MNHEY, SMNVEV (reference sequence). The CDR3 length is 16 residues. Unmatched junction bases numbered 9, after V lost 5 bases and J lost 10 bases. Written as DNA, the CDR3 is TGTGCCAGCAGTGATATTGGGACAGGGGGCTTCTCACCCCTCCACTTT. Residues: CASSDIGTGGFSPLHF.

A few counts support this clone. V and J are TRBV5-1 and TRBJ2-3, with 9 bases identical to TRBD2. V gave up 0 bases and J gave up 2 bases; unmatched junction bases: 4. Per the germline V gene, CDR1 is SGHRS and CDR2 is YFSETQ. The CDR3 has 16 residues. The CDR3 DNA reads TGCGCCAGCAGCTTGGGGCTAGCGGGGATCACAGATACGCAGTATTTT. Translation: CASSLGLAGITDTQYF.

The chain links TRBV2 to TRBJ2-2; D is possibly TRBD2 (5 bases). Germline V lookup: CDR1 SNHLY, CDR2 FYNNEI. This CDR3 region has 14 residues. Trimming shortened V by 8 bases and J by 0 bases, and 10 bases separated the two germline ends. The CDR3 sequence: CASGGGSNTGELFF. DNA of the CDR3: TGTGCCAGCGGTGGCGGGTCGAACACCGGGGAGCTGTTTTTT.

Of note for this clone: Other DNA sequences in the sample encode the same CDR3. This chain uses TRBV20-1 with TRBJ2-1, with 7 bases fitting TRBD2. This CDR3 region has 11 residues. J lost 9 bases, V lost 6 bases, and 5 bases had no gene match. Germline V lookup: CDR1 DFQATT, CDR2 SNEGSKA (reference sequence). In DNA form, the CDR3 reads TGCAGTGCCCCCGGCGGGGGTGAGCAGTTCTTC. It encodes CSAPGGGEQFF.

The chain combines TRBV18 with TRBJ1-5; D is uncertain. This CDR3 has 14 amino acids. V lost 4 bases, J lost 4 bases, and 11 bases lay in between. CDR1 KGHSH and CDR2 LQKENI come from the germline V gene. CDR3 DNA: TGTGCCAGCTCACGGGAGATGGGTAATCAGCCCCAGCATTTT. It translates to CASSREMGNQPQHF.

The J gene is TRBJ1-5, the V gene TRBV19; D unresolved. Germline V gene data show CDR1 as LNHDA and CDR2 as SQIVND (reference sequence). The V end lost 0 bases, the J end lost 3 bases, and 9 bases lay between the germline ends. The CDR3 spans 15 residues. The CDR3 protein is CASSIDRRPNQPQHF. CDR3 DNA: TGTGCCAGTAGTATAGACAGAAGACCCAATCAGCCCCAGCATTTT.

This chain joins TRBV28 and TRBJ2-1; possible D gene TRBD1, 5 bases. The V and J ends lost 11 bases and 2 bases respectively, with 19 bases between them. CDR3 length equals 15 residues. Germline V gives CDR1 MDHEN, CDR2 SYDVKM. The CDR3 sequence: CAANSQGWTYNEQFF. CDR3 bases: TGTGCCGCGAACTCCCAGGGTTGGACCTACAATGAGCAGTTCTTC.

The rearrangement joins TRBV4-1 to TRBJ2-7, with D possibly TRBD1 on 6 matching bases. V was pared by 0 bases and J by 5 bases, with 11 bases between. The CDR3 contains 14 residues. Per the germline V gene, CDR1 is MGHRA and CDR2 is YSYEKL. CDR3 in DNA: TGCGCCAGCAGCCAAGATAACAGGGTGAACGAGCAGTACTTC. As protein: CASSQDNRVNEQYF.

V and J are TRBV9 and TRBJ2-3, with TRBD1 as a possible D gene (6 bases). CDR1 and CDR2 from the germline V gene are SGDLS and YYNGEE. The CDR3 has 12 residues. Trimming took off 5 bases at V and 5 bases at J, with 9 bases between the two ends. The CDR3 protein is CASSQTGDTQYF. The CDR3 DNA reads TGTGCCAGCAGTCAGACAGGAGATACGCAGTATTTT.

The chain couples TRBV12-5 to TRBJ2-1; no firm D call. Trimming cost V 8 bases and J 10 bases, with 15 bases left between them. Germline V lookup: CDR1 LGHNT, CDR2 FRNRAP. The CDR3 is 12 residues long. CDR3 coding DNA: TGTGCTAGTCAAGGCTATACGCGGGAGCAGTTCTTC. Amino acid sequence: CASQGYTREQFF.

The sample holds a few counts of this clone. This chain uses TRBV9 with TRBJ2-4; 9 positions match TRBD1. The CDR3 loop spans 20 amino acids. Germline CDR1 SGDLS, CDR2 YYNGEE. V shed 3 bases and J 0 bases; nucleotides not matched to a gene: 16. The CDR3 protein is CASSGPQGARASLAKNIQYF. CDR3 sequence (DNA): TGTGCCAGCAGCGGACCACAGGGGGCGCGAGCGTCTCTAGCCAAAAACATTCAGTACTTC. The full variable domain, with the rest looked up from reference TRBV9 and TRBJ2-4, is DSGVTQTPKHLITATGQRVTLRCSPRSGDLSVYWYQQSLDQGLQFLIQYYNGEERAKGNILERFSAQQFPDLHSELNLSSLELGDSALYFCASSGPQGARASLAKNIQYFGAGTRLSVL.

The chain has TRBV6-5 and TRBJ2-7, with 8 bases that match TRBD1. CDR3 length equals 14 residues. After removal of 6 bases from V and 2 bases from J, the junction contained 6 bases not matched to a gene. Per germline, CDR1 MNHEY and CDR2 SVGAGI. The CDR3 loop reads CASRNDRGPYEQYF. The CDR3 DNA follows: TGTGCCAGCAGGAATGACAGGGGACCCTACGAGCAGTACTTC.

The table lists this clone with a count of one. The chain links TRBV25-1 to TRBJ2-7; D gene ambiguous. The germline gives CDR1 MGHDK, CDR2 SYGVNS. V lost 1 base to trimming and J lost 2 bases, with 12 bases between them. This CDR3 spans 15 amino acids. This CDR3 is CASSESRSGAYEQYF. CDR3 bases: TGTGCCAGCAGTGAATCGCGTTCAGGCGCCTACGAGCAGTACTTC.

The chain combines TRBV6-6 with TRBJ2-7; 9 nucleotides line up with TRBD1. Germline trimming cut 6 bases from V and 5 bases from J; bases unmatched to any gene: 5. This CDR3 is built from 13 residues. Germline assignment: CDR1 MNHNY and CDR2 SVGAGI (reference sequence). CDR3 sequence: CASSEQGANEQYF. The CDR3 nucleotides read TGTGCCAGCAGCGAACAGGGGGCCAACGAGCAGTACTTC.

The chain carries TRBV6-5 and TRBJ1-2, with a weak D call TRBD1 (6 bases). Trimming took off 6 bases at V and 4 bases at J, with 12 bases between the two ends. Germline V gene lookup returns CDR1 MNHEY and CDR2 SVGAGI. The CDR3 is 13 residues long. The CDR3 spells CASRVGGGYGYTF. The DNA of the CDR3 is TGTGCCAGCAGAGTAGGGGGAGGCTATGGCTACACCTTC.

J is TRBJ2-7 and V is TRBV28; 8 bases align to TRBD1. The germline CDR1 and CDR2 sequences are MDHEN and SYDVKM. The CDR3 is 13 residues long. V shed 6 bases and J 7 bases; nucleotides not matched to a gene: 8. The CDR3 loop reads CASRLQGAFEQYF. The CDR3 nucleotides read TGTGCCAGCAGGCTGCAGGGGGCTTTTGAGCAGTACTTC.

CDR3 loop: CASSQNPGIGYTF. CDR3 bases: TGCGCCAGCAGCCAGAACCCAGGGATCGGCTACACCTTC. The rearrangement uses TRBV4-3 and TRBJ1-2, with a weak D call TRBD1 (5 bases). The CDR3 has 13 amino acids. Trimming stripped 3 bases from V and 8 bases from J, with 13 bases between. From germline, CDR1 is LGHNA and CDR2 YSLEER.